The TCR beta chain under discussion was sequenced for a study of cytomegalovirus exposure and HLA in healthy donors. Study observations and caveats: Using the classifier, cytomegalovirus status was reportedly diagnosed with high specificity and sensitivity.

Repertoires were generated with immunoSEQ multiplex PCR, while TCRdb's copy carries only in-frame clones and drops some. This sample has 150,000 to 200,000 clones, with around 84% found just once. This CDR3 is 19 amino acids long. CDR1 is MNHEY and CDR2 is SMNVEV in the germline V gene (reference sequence). Trimming cost V 4 bases and J 2 bases, with 25 bases left between them. With regard to this clone: The antigen is unknown.

The sequenced sample consisted of PBMCs. V usage is TRBV27 and J usage is TRBJ2-3, with D possibly being TRBD2 (5 bases). The source of this sequence is a young man in good health and CMV-seropositive. The CDR3 coding sequence is TGTGCCAGCAGTTCCCTAGGCCTTACGAGCGGTCTATACACAGATACGCAGTATTTT. Translating it yields CASSSLGLTSGLYTDTQYF.